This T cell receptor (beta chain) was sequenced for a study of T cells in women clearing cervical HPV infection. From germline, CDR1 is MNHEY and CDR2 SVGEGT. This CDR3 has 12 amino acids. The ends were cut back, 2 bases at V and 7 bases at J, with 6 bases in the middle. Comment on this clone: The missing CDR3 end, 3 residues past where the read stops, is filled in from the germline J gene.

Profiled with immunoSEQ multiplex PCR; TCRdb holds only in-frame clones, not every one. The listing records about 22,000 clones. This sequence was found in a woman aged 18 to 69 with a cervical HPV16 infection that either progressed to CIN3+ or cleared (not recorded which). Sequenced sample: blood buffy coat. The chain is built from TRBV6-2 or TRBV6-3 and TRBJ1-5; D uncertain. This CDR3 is CASSYPGQPQHF. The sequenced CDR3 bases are TGTGCCAGCAGTTACCCCGGGCAGCCC.